This T cell receptor beta chain came from a study of shared clonotypes between healthy human individuals. Worth noting for this clone: Its cognate antigen is unknown.

The germline gives CDR1 GTSNPN, CDR2 SVGIG (reference sequence). This CDR3 contains 15 residues. V was shortened by 3 bases and J by 5 bases, with 16 bases between the two germline ends. Whole-study findings and limits: Sampling used blood alone; tissue repertoires probably differ.

In the original workflow: Sequence data from immunoSEQ were junction-only and lacked quality scores; consequently, filtering differed. Profiled with immunoSEQ multiplex PCR; TCRdb holds only in-frame clones, not every one. D and trimming come from the DNA, and the V and J calls and clone size come from that table. The table records 2 million to 2.5 million clones, 90% to 95% of them present only once. The material sequenced was naive CD4+ T cells from PBMCs. This sample's subset: CD45RA+ positively selected. The sequence was collected from a man aged 18 to 35 in good health. Some clones in this sample may be carry-over from other donors' samples. The rearrangement uses TRBV30 and TRBJ1-4; D unresolved. CDR3 loop: CAWRGMGEGNEKLFF. The CDR3 coding sequence is TGTGCCTGGAGGGGTATGGGAGAGGGAAATGAAAAACTGTTTTTT.